The rows below give T cell receptor beta chains drawn from one sample of a study of identical twins. TCRdb fed the 5' RACE reads into MiXCR, producing one record per CDR3 protein. The sample shows a few hundred thousand distinct CDR3 sequences, roughly an eighth of them seen only once. These data were likewise used in another study, on yellow fever vaccine responses in identical twins.

The sample consisted of CD4+ T cells sorted from blood. These receptors were collected from a woman aged 18-35 years in good health. Both conserved end residues are part of each CDR3. A D gene is named only where the DNA matches it firmly. Some rows have no size entry. The others give once, few or many, or a class for an expanded clone.

D,J,size,V,CDR3,DNA
.,TRBJ1-2,.,TRBV6-2/TRBV6-3,CASSYGPSYYGYTF,TGTGCCAGCAGTTACGGTCCATCATACTATGGCTACACCTTC
.,TRBJ1-1,few,TRBV5-6,CASSSRQQPNTEAFF,TGTGCCAGCAGCTCCAGACAGCAACCGAACACTGAAGCTTTCTTT
TRBD2,TRBJ2-5,.,TRBV20-1,CSLLTVAGLETQYF,TGCAGTCTCCTGACGGTAGCGGGGTTAGAGACCCAGTACTTC
TRBD1,TRBJ1-1,.,TRBV12-3/TRBV12-4,CASSFTGARVEAFF,TGTGCCAGCAGTTTCACAGGGGCGAGAGTTGAAGCTTTCTTT
.,TRBJ1-2,few,TRBV9,CASSEGNRVVYGYTF,TGTGCCAGCAGCGAAGGGAACAGGGTTGTCTATGGCTACACCTTC
TRBD1,TRBJ2-1,few,TRBV3-1,CASSRGQPSYNEQFF,TGTGCCAGCAGCCGGGGACAGCCCTCCTACAATGAGCAGTTCTTC
.,TRBJ2-2,few,TRBV4-3,CASSEAGKGTGELFF,TGCGCCAGCTCCGAGGCAGGGAAGGGGACCGGGGAGCTGTTTTTT
TRBD1,TRBJ2-4,few,TRBV2,CASSGTGGLAKNIQYF,TGTGCCAGCAGTGGAACAGGGGGACTAGCCAAAAACATTCAGTACTTC
.,TRBJ2-7,.,TRBV28,CASNGQGNEQYF,TGTGCCAGCAATGGCCAGGGTAACGAGCAGTACTTC
TRBD1,TRBJ2-5,.,TRBV10-3,CAISGPGGGETQYF,TGTGCCATCAGTGGACCAGGGGGCGGAGAGACCCAGTACTTC
.,TRBJ2-3,.,TRBV28,CASSLDQGLPDTQYF,TGTGCCAGCAGTTTAGATCAGGGGTTGCCAGATACGCAGTATTTT
TRBD1,TRBJ1-2,few,TRBV7-2,CASSEGTGYGYTF,TGTGCCAGCAGCGAAGGGACAGGCTATGGCTACACCTTC
.,TRBJ2-7,few,TRBV7-8,CASNPHQGRVEQYF,TGTGCCAGCAACCCCCATCAGGGGCGGGTCGAGCAGTACTTC
.,TRBJ2-5,few,TRBV12-3/TRBV12-4,CASSGTGVGQETQYF,TGTGCCAGCAGTGGCACGGGGGTCGGGCAAGAGACCCAGTACTTC
.,TRBJ2-3,many,TRBV19,CASSTGADTQYF,TGTGCCAGCAGTACCGGCGCAGATACGCAGTATTTT
TRBD2,TRBJ2-6,.,TRBV5-1,CASSSLMGGISGANVLTF,TGCGCCAGCAGCTCCCTCATGGGGGGGATCTCTGGGGCCAACGTCCTGACTTTC
.,TRBJ2-2,few,TRBV19,CASSIDGGYNTGELFF,TGTGCCAGTAGTATAGATGGGGGATACAACACCGGGGAGCTGTTTTTT